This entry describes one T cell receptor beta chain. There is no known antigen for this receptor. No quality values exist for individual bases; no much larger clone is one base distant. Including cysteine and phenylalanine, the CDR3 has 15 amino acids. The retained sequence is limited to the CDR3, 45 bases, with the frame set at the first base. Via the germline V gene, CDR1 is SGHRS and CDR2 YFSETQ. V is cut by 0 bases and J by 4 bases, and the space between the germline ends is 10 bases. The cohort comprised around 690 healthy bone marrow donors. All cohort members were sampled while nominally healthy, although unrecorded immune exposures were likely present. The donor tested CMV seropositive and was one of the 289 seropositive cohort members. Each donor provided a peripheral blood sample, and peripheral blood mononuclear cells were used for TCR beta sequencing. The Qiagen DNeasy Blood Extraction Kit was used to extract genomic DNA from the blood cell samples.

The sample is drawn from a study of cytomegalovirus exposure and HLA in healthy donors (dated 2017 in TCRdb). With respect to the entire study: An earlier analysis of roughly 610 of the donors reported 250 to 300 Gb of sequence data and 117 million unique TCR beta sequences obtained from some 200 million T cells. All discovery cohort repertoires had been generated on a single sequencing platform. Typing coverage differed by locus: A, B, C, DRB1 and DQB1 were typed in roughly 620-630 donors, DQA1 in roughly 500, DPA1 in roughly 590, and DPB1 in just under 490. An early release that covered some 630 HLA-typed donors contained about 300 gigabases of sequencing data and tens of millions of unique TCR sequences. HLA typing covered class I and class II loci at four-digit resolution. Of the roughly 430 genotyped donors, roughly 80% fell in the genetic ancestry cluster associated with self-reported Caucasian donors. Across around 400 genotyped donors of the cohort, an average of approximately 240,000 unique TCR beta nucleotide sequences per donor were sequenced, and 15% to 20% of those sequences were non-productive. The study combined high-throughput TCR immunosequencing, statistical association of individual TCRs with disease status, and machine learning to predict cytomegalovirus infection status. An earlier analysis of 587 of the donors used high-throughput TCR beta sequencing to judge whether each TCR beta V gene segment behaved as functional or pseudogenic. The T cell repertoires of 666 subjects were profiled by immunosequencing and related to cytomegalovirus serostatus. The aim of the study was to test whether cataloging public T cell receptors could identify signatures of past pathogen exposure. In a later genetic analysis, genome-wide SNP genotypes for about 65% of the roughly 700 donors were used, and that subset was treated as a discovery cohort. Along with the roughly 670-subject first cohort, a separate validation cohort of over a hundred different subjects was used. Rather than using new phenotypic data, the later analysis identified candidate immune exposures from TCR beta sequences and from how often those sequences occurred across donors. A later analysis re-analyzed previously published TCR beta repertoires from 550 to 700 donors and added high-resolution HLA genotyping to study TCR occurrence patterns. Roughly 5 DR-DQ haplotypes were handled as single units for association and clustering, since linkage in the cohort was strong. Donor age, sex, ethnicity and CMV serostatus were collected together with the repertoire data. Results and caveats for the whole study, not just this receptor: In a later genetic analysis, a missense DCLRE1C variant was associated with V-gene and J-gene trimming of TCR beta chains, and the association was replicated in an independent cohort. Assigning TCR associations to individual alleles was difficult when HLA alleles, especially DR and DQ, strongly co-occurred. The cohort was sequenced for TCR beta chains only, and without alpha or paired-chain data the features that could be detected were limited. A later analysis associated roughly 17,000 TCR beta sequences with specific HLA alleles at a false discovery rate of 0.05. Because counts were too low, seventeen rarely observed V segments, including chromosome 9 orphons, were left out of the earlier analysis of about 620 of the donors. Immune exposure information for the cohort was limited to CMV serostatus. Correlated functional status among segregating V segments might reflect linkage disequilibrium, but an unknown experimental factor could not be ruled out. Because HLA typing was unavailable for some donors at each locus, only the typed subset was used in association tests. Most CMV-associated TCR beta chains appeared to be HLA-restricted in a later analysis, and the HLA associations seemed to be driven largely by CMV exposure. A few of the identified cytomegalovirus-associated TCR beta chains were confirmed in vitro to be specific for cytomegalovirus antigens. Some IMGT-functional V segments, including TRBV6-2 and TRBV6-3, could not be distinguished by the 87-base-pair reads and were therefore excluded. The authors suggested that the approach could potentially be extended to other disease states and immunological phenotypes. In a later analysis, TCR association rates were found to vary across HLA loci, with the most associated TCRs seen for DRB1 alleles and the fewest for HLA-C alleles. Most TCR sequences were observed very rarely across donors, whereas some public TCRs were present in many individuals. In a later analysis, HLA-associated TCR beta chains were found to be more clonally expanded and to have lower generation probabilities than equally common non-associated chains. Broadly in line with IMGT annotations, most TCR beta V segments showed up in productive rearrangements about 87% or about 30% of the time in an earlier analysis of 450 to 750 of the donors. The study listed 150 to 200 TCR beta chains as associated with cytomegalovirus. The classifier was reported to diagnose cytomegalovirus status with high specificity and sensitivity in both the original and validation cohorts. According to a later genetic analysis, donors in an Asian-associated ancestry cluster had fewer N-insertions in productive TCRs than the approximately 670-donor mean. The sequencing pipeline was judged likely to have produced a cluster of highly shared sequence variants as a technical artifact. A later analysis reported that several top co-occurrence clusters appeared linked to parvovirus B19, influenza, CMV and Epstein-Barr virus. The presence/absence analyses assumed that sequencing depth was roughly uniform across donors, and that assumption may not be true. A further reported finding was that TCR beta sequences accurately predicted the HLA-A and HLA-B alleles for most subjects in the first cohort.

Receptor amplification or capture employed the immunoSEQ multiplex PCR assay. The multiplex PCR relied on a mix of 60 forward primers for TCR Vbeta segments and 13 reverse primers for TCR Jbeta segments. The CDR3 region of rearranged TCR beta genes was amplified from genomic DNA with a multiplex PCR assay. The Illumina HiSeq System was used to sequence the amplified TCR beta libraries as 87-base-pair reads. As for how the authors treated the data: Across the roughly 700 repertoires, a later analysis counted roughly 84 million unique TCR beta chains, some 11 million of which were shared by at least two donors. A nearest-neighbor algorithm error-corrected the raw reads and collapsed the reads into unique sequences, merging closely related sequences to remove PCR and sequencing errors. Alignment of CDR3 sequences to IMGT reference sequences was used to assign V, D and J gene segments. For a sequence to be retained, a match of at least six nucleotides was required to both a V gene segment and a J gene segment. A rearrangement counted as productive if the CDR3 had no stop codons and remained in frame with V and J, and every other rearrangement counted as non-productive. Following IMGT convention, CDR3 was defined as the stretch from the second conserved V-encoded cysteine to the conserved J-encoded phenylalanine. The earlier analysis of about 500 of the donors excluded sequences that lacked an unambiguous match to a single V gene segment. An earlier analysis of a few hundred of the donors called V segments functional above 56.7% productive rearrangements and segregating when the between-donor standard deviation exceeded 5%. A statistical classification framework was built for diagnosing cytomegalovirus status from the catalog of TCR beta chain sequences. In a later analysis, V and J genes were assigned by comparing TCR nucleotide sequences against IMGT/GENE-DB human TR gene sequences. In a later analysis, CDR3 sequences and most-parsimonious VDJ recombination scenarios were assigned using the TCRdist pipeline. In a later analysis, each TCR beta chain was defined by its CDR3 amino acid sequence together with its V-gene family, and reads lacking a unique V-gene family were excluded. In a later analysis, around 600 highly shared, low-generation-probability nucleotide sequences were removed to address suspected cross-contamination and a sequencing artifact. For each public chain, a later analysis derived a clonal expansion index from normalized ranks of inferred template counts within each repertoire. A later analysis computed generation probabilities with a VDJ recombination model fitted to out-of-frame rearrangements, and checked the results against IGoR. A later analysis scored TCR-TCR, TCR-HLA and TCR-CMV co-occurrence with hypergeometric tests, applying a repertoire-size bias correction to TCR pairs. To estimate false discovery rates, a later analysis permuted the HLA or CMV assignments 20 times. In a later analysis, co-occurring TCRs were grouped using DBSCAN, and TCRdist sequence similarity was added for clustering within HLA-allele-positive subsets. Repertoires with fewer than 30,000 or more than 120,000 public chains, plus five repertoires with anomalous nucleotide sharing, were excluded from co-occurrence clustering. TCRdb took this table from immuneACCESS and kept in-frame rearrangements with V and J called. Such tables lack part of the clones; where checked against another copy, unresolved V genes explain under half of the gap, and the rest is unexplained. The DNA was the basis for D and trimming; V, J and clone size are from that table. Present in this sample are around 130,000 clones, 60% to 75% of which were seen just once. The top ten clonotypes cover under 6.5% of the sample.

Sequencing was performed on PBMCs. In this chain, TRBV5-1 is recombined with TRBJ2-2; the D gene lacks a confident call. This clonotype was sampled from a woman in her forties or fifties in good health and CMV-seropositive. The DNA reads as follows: TGCGCCAGCAGCTTGGTTACCAGATTCACCGGGGAGCTGTTTTTT. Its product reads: CASSLVTRFTGELFF. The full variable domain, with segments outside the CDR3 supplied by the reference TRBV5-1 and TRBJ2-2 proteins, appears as KAGVTQTPRYLIKTRGQQVTLSCSPISGHRSVSWYQQTPGQGLQFLFEYFSETQRNKGNFPGRFSGRQFSNSRSEMNVSTLELGDSALYLCASSLVTRFTGELFFGEGSRLTVL.